This paragraph covers one T cell receptor (beta chain) sequence. This CDR3 contains 15 residues. The germline CDR1 and CDR2 sequences are SNHLY and FYNNEI. Between the trimmed V and J ends, which lost 3 bases and 2 bases, there was a span of 11 bases. In Seattle, patients joined the study during active infection and were tracked longitudinally. The data are from a study of blood T cell repertoires in COVID-19. Study background: T cells, B-cell-depleted T cells, or PBMCs provided the cDNA or gDNA that served as material.

Method: immunoSEQ multiplex PCR; TCRdb's copy keeps in-frame clones and lacks some. The table includes roughly 110,000 clones, around 78% detected once. The V gene is TRBV2, the J gene TRBJ1-5; D unresolved. Sequences were obtained from peripheral blood. The source is a man older than 75 with COVID-19, enrolled during active disease. The CDR3 reads CASSEGQSGNQPQHF. The CDR3 DNA reads TGTGCCAGCAGTGAGGGCCAGTCGGGCAATCAGCCCCAGCATTTT.